A selection of T cell receptor beta chains follows, all from one sample in a study of shared clonotypes between healthy human individuals. The assay was immunoSEQ multiplex PCR, and TCRdb's table has in-frame clones only and misses some. The top ten hold roughly 0.13% of the sample, which has approximately 2.4 million clones, approximately 96% seen once. The material sequenced was naive CD4+ T cells sorted from blood. Receptors originate from a man younger than 35 in good health. CDR3s leave out the opening cysteine and the closing phenylalanine or tryptophan. Fields, in order: V gene, CDR3 protein.

TRBV11-2,ASSFSGRGSTDTQY
TRBV7-8,ASTTSGSANTGELF
TRBV5-1,ASSLEASGPQETQY
TRBV5-4,ASSYIAGGRTYNEQF
TRBV4-1,ASSPGLNTDTQY
TRBV6-1,ACMNTYEQY
TRBV6-1,ASSTQPQHQPQH
TRBV5-1,ASSPWVADTQY
TRBV28,ASSPHISYNEQF
TRBV5-1,ASSPGIPGNYNEQF
TRBV5-1,ASSLSGGFTDTQY
TRBV7-2,ASSLGDYGYT
TRBV10-2,ASSEQVYQPQH
TRBV5-6,ASSFRPGTGAYEQY
TRBV4-2,ASSLEVSGGYT
TRBV6-5,ASSPNRDPQVEQY
TRBV5-1,ASSFGPDYEQY
TRBV29-1,SVESRLADTQY
TRBV2,ASGRTAQDTQY